This entry features one T cell receptor (beta chain) sequence. Antigen: not known. Among the donors, all were healthy bone marrow donors. This PCR relied on a set of 60 Vbeta primers and 13 Jbeta primers. Assay: immunoSEQ multiplex PCR; the TCRdb copy retains only in-frame clones and omits some. In the table there are some 71,000 clones, 70% of which are singletons. The data were taken from a study of cytomegalovirus exposure and HLA in healthy donors. Study at large: From 170 million or so T cells, an earlier analysis saw approximately 120 million unique TCR beta sequences. Study results and limitations: Earlier analysis looked at TCR beta V segments, and most were productive about 87% or about 30% of the time.

Germline CDR1 reads LNHNV; CDR2 reads YYDKDF (reference sequence). After removal of 3 bases from V and 0 bases from J, the junction contained 3 bases not matched to a gene. The CDR3 consists of 15 residues. The V call is TRBV15, the J call TRBJ2-3; 7 nucleotides agree with TRBD2. What was sequenced was PBMCs. This sequence originates from a woman between 45 and 60 years old in good health and CMV-seropositive. CDR3 sequence: CATSRTSTSTDTQYF. In DNA form, the CDR3 reads TGTGCCACCAGCAGGACTAGCACTAGCACAGATACGCAGTATTTT. The entire variable domain, with the rest obtained from reference TRBV15 and TRBJ2-3, is as follows: DAMVIQNPRYQVTQFGKPVTLSCSQTLNHNVMYWYQQKSSQAPKLLFHYYDKDFNNEADTPDNFQSRRPNTSFCFLDIRSPGLGDTAMYLCATSRTSTSTDTQYFGPGTRLTVL.